The clone carrying this T cell receptor (beta chain) was counted a few times. Its antigen is as yet unknown. CDR3 size: 14 residues. Germline V gene sequence: CDR1 SGHKS, CDR2 YYEKEE (reference sequence). The V segment lost 3 bases and the J segment 3 bases; nucleotides outside the gene matches: 5. The sample belongs to a study of blood T cells in healthy people across ages. Study-level results: Aged donors had fewer naive CD4+ cells and lower diversity than long-lived donors. Diversity estimates drawn from one million T cells were deemed underestimates.

Isolation per sample recovered at least 7 million PBMCs. Primers used in a second PCR of about 7 to 12 cycles were a sample-barcoded 5' primer and a J-beta primer mix. TCRdb re-derived calls from the 5' RACE reads in MiXCR, one entry per CDR3 protein. The sample records around 850,000 distinct CDR3 sequences, around 34% being singletons. The V and J genes are TRBV5-5 and TRBJ1-2; 7 nucleotides match TRBD1. Sequenced sample: blood. The receptor's source is a man in his late teens or twenties in good health. The CDR3 DNA is TGTGCCAGCAGCTCAGATCAGGGGGACTATGGCTACACCTTC. As protein: CASSSDQGDYGYTF.